This TCR beta chain was identified in a study of CD8 T cells in ankylosing spondylitis. As regards this clonotype: No antigen is known for it.

Study conclusions and caveats: There were earlier reports of some motif variants in reactive arthritis synovial fluid and blood.

Each CDR3 protein gets one entry after TCRdb re-called the 5' RACE reads with MiXCR. Seen here are about 310,000 distinct CDR3 sequences, about 20% observed once, and the top ten hold 3.5% to 4.5%. Germline CDR1 is DFQATT and CDR2 is SNEGSKA (reference sequence). The CDR3 covers 11 residues. The V gene lost 5 bases and the J gene lost 2 bases, with 6 bases spanning the gap. The sample was blood, either unsorted or a sorted T cell fraction (not recorded which). V gene TRBV20-1 combines with J gene TRBJ1-1; D gene uncertain. The sequence was obtained from a female donor with ankylosing spondylitis or in good health (not recorded which). CDR3 bases: TGCAGTGCTTGGGATAACACTGAAGCTTTCTTT. It specifies CSAWDNTEAFF.